One and the same sample provided the 25 T cell receptor beta chains below, sequenced in a study of T-cell memory formation after mild COVID-19. TCRdb reprocessed the 5' RACE reads with MiXCR, giving one entry per CDR3 protein. This sample has a few hundred thousand distinct CDR3 sequences, with around 15% found just once. Sample: PBMCs or a T cell subset sorted from them (not recorded which). The receptor set was obtained from a man aged 18 to 29 who had mild COVID-19 (a few samples of this study predate the infection). Cell type and time point are not known.

The J gene is TRBJ1-5, the V gene TRBV6-6; D is perhaps TRBD1 (6 bases). Between the trimmed V and J ends, which lost 5 bases and 2 bases, there was a span of 16 bases. The CDR3 is 16 residues long. Per germline, CDR1 MNHNY and CDR2 SVGAGI (reference sequence). CDR3 amino acids: CASSDRNRVGNQPQHF. The CDR3 coding sequence is TGTGCCAGCAGTGACAGAAACAGGGTTGGCAATCAGCCCCAGCATTTT.

The gene calls are TRBV20-1 and TRBJ2-1; 9 nucleotides align to TRBD1. Per germline, CDR1 DFQATT and CDR2 SNEGSKA (reference sequence). V lost 3 bases to trimming and J lost 9 bases; unmatched junction nucleotides: 15. CDR3 size: 16 residues. The CDR3 nucleotides are TGCAGTGCTAGTCTCCCCGGGACAGGGTTGAAGGGTGAGCAGTTCTTC. Protein sequence: CSASLPGTGLKGEQFF.

The DNA for the CDR3 is TGTGCCAGCAGTTCAAAGACAGGGAGAAACTACGAGCAGTACTTC. Its protein is CASSSKTGRNYEQYF. The chain is built from TRBV7-9 and TRBJ2-7, with TRBD1 identical over 7 bases. V was pared by 6 bases and J by 3 bases, with 11 bases of the junction left unmatched. The CDR3 has 15 residues. Germline V CDR1 and CDR2: SEHNR, FQNEAQ (reference sequence).

This clonotype has only a few counts. The V gene is TRBV6-5, the J gene TRBJ1-5, with TRBD1 matching over 7 bases. The CDR3 extends over 15 amino acids. From germline, CDR1 is MNHEY and CDR2 SVGAGI. V was pared by 1 base and J by 2 bases, with 2 bases of the junction left unmatched. The CDR3 DNA follows: TGTGCCAGCAGTTACTACAGGGGAGGCAATCAGCCCCAGCATTTT. Amino acid sequence: CASSYYRGGNQPQHF.

The chain links TRBV6-5 to TRBJ1-5; D gene ambiguous. The CDR3 sequence is 15 residues long. Germline V gene sequence: CDR1 MNHEY, CDR2 SVGAGI. The V and J ends lost 0 bases and 0 bases respectively, with 6 bases between them. The CDR3 reads CASSYSKFSNQPQHF. DNA of the CDR3: TGTGCCAGCAGTTACTCGAAGTTTAGCAATCAGCCCCAGCATTTT.

The rearrangement links TRBV12-3 or TRBV12-4 to TRBJ2-3; TRBD2 matches 10 bases. The CDR3 extends over 14 amino acids. V gave up 2 bases and J gave up 7 bases; unmatched junction bases: 3. The CDR3, as DNA: TGTGCCAGCAGTTTAAGCGGGGGGGCCCATACGCAGTATTTT. Encoded protein: CASSLSGGAHTQYF.

This clonotype was detected only a few times. This chain uses TRBV7-8 with TRBJ2-3, with D possibly TRBD1 on 5 matching bases. The CDR3 length is 15 residues. The ends were cut back, 1 base at V and 2 bases at J, with 10 bases in the middle. Germline CDR1 reads SGHVS; CDR2 reads FQNEAQ. CDR3 protein: CASSLEDIFTDTQYF. The CDR3, as DNA: TGTGCCAGCAGCTTAGAGGACATATTCACAGATACGCAGTATTTT.

V usage is TRBV6-5 and J usage is TRBJ1-1; 11 nucleotides agree with TRBD1. The junction had 4 bases not matched to a gene; V was cut back by 4 bases and J by 0 bases. Germline V gives CDR1 MNHEY, CDR2 SVGAGI. The CDR3 runs to 16 residues. CDR3 sequence reads: CASSSGQGAMNTEAFF. The CDR3 coding sequence is TGTGCCAGCAGTTCCGGACAGGGGGCTATGAACACTGAAGCTTTCTTT.

The sample holds a few counts of this clonotype. The V and J genes are TRBV7-2 and TRBJ2-2; no clear D gene. Per germline, CDR1 SGHTA and CDR2 FQGNSA. V gave up 0 bases and J gave up 6 bases, with 11 bases separating them. There are 15 residues in the CDR3. This CDR3 reads CASSLALTGPGELFF. CDR3 nucleotides: TGTGCCAGCAGCTTAGCGCTCACTGGCCCCGGGGAGCTGTTTTTT.

This CDR3 reads CASSAGTGTADTQYF. The CDR3 DNA reads as TGCGCCAGCTCCGCTGGGACAGGGACGGCAGATACGCAGTATTTT. The chain links TRBV5-1 to TRBJ2-3, with 9 nucleotides matching TRBD1. Germline trimming cut 7 bases from V and 4 bases from J; bases unmatched to any gene: 10. Germline assignment: CDR1 SGHRS and CDR2 YFSETQ. The CDR3 is made up of 15 amino acids.

The chain uses TRBV5-4 and TRBJ2-7; TRBD1 agrees at 9 bases. The V gene end was trimmed by 4 bases and the J gene end by 0 bases; junction bases not matched to a gene: 5. The CDR3 loop spans 15 amino acids. Germline-derived CDR1 and CDR2 are SGHNT and YYREEE (reference sequence). The CDR3 DNA is TGTGCCAGCAGCCCGGACAGGGGTAGCTCCTACGAGCAGTACTTC. Encoded protein: CASSPDRGSSYEQYF.

This clonotype was found a few times. The CDR3 DNA reads as TGCAGTGCTAGAGTTGGGGGATCTATCCGGGAGCAGTACTTC. Its protein is CSARVGGSIREQYF. The chain joins TRBV20-1 to TRBJ2-7; D is possibly TRBD1 or TRBD2 (5 bases each). In germline, CDR1 is DFQATT, CDR2 SNEGSKA (reference sequence). This CDR3 is 14 amino acids long. V gave up 1 base and J gave up 7 bases, with 17 bases separating them.

The table lists this clonotype with a few counts. The rearrangement links TRBV4-3 to TRBJ1-2; tentatively, D is TRBD1 (5 bases). Germline values: CDR1 LGHNA, CDR2 YSLEER. The CDR3 totals 16 residues. The germline V and J ends were trimmed by 4 bases and 5 bases, with 20 bases remaining between them. CDR3 sequence: CASSPSTQRQLYGYTF. The CDR3 DNA reads TGCGCCAGCAGCCCTTCTACCCAACGACAGCTATATGGCTACACCTTC.

This clonotype has ten or more counts. J is TRBJ2-1 and V is TRBV7-3, with D maybe TRBD2 (7 bases). Germline lookup yields CDR1 SGHTA and CDR2 FQGTGA. The CDR3 length is 17 residues. V was cut by 3 bases and J by 7 bases, with 22 bases left in between. CDR3 DNA sequence: TGTGCCAGCAGCTTTCTGGTGGGCGGGGGCCGGTCGAATGAGCAGTTCTTC. This gives the protein CASSFLVGGGRSNEQFF.

This clonotype was detected a few times. V and J are TRBV11-3 and TRBJ2-2; TRBD2 aligns across 7 bases. Germline V gives CDR1 SGHNT, CDR2 YENEEA. The junction had 7 bases not matched to a gene; V was cut back by 4 bases and J by 5 bases. The CDR3 is made up of 15 amino acids. DNA of the CDR3: TGTGCCAGCAGCTCCGGACTAGAGAGGACCGGGGAGCTGTTTTTT. Translation: CASSSGLERTGELFF.

This clonotype has just a few counts. This CDR3 is CASSLTGRAEKLFF. CDR3 bases: TGCGCCAGCAGCTTGACAGGGCGGGCCGAAAAACTGTTTTTT. The genes are TRBV5-1 and TRBJ1-4; tentatively, D is TRBD1 (6 bases). The CDR3 extends over 14 amino acids. The germline V and J ends were trimmed by 1 base and 8 bases, with 12 bases remaining between them. Germline V CDR1 and CDR2: SGHRS, YFSETQ.

This clonotype turned up a few times. This chain links TRBV27 with TRBJ2-1; perhaps TRBD1 as D (6 bases). This CDR3 has 14 residues. Germline CDR1 reads MNHEY; CDR2 reads SMNVEV (reference sequence). V lost 6 bases, J lost 7 bases, and 16 bases lay in between. CDR3 amino acids: CASSDQGILNEQFF. As DNA, the CDR3 is TGTGCCAGCAGCGATCAGGGGATTTTAAATGAGCAGTTCTTC.

The chain links TRBV6-5 to TRBJ2-5; 8 bases agree with TRBD1. J gave up 9 bases and V 2 bases, and 17 bases lay outside the gene matches. This CDR3 is built from 17 residues. Per germline, CDR1 MNHEY and CDR2 SVGAGI. The CDR3 DNA follows: TGTGCCAGCAGTTACGGGCAGGGGGCCTTCCTCACGGGGCCCCAGTACTTC. It codes for CASSYGQGAFLTGPQYF.

This clonotype was counted ten times or more. In DNA, the CDR3 is TGTGCCAGCAGCTTCACAGGGGCGAACACTGAAGCTTTCTTT. Protein: CASSFTGANTEAFF. This chain joins TRBV11-2 and TRBJ1-1, with 7 positions matching TRBD1. CDR1 and CDR2 from the germline V gene are SGHAT and FQNNGV. The ends lost 3 bases at V and 1 base at J; junction bases unmatched: 2. The CDR3 has 14 amino acids.

A few counts support this clonotype. The V call is TRBV7-2, the J call TRBJ1-5; tentative D call: TRBD1 (5 bases). V lost 7 bases to trimming and J lost 1 base, with 14 bases between them. The germline V gene has CDR1 SGHTA and CDR2 FQGNSA. The CDR3 has 15 amino acids. Here the CDR3 DNA reads TGTGCCAGCACCAGACAGATGGGGAGCAATCAGCCCCAGCATTTT. Translation gives CASTRQMGSNQPQHF.

The gene calls are TRBV20-1 and TRBJ1-1; a possible D gene is TRBD1 (6 bases). The germline V gene encodes CDR1 DFQATT and CDR2 SNEGSKA (reference sequence). V was trimmed by 0 bases and J by 5 bases, leaving 16 bases between them. The CDR3 totals 15 residues. The chain's CDR3 is CSARDRIRGRTEAFF. DNA for the CDR3: TGCAGTGCTAGAGATCGGATCAGGGGACGAACTGAAGCTTTCTTT.

With regard to this clonotype: Mismatch with germline at one junction end may stem from a read error. The CDR3 protein is CASSEELAGVGLVQYF. DNA for the CDR3: TGTGCTAGCAGCGAGGAACTAGCGGGGGTCGGGTTGGTCCAGTACTTC. This chain uses TRBV7-7 with TRBJ2-5; 11 bases are a match to TRBD2. This CDR3 is built from 16 residues. Germline lookup yields CDR1 SSHAT and CDR2 FNYEAQ (reference sequence).

The chain employs TRBV7-8 and TRBJ2-7; D might be TRBD1 or TRBD2, each matching 5 bases. Trimming took 5 bases from V and 1 from J, leaving 12 bases between them. The germline CDR1 and CDR2 sequences are SGHVS and FQNEAQ. The CDR3 has 14 residues. The CDR3: CASSPGRDSYEQYV. For the CDR3, the DNA is TGTGCCAGCAGCCCGGGACGCGATTCCTACGAGCAGTACGTC.

This clonotype has only a few counts. The chain joins TRBV5-4 to TRBJ2-3; D may be TRBD2 (6 bases). Trimming shortened V by 4 bases and J by 8 bases, and 8 bases separated the two germline ends. The CDR3 has 11 residues. Germline CDR1 and CDR2: SGHNT and YYREEE (reference sequence). The CDR3 nucleotides are TGTGCCAGCAGCAAGGGAGGTACGCAGTATTTT. Protein sequence: CASSKGGTQYF.

CDR3 sequence reads: CASRQDVTGELFF. The CDR3 DNA is TGTGCCAGCAGGCAGGACGTCACCGGGGAGCTGTTTTTT. This chain connects TRBV6-1 to TRBJ2-2; no reliable D call. Germline V gene lookup returns CDR1 MNHNS and CDR2 SASEGT. The CDR3 extends over 13 amino acids. Trimming shortened V by 6 bases and J by 4 bases, and 9 bases separated the two germline ends.